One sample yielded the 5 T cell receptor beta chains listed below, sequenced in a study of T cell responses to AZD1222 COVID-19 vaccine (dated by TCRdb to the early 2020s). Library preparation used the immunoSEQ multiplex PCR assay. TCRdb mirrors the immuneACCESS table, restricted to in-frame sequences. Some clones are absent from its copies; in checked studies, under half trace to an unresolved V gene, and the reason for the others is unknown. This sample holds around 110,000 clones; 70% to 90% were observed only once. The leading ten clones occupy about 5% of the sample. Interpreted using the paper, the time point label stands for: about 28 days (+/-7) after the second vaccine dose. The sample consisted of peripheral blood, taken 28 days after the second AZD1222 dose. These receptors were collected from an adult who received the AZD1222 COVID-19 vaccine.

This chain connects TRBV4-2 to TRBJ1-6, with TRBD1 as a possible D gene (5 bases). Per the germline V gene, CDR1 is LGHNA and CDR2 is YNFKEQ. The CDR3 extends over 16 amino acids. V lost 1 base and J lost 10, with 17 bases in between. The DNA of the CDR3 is TGTGCCAGCAGCCAAGCCTACTCAGGGTCAGAATCACCCCTCCACTTT. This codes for CASSQAYSGSESPLHF.

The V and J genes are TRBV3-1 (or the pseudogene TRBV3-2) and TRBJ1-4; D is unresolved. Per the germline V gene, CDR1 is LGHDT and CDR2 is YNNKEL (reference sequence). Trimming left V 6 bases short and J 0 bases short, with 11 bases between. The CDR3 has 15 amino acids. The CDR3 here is CASRPTAATNEKLFF. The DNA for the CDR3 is TGTGCCAGCAGGCCTACAGCCGCAACTAATGAAAAACTGTTTTTT.

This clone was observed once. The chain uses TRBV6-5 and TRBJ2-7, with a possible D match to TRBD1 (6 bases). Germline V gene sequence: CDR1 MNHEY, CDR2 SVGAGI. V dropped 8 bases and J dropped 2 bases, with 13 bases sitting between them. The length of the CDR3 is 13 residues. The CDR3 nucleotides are TGTGCCAGCTCATGGACAGATCCCTACGAGCAGTACTTC. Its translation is CASSWTDPYEQYF.

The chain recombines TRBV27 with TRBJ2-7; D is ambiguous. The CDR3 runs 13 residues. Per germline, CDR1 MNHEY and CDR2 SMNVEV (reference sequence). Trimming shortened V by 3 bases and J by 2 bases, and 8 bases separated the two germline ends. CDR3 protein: CASSFGPTYEQYF. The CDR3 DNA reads TGTGCCAGCAGTTTCGGGCCTACCTACGAGCAGTACTTC.

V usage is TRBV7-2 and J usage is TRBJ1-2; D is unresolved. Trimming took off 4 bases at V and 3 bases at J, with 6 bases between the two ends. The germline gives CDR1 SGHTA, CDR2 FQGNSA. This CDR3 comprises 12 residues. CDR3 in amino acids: CASSSGDYGYTF. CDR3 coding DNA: TGTGCCAGCAGCTCCGGGGACTATGGCTACACCTTC.